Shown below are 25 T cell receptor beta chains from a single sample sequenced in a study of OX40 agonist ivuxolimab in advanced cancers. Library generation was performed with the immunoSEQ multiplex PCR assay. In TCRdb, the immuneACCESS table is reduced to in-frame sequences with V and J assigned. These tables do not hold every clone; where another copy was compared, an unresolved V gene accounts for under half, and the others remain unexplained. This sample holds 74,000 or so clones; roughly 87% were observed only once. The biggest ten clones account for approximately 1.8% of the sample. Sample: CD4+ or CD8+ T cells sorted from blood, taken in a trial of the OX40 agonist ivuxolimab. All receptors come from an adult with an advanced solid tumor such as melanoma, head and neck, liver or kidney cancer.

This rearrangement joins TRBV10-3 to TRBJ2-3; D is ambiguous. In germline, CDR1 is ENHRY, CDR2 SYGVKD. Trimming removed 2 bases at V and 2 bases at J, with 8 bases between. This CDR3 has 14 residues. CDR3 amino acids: CAISENVLTDTQYF. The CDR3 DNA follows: TGTGCCATCAGTGAGAACGTTCTCACAGATACGCAGTATTTT.

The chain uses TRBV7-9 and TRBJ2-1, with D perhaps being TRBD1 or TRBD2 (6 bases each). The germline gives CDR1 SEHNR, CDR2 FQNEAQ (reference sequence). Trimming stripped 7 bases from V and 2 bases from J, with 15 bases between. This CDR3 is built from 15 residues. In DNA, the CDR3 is TGTGCCAGCACCCCCCTGGGGGGCACCTACAATGAGCAGTTCTTC. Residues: CASTPLGGTYNEQFF.

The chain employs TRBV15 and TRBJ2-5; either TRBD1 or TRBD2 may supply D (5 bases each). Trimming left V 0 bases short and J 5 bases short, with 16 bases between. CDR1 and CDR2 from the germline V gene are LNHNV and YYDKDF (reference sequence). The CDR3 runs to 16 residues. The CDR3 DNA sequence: TGTGCCACCAGCAGAGATATTCAGAGGGGTTGGGAGACCCAGTACTTC. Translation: CATSRDIQRGWETQYF.

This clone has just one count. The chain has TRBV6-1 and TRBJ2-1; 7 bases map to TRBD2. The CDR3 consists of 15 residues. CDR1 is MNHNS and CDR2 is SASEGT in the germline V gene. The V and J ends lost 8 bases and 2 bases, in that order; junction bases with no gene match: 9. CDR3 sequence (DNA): TGTGCCAGCGGAGGTTTGGGGGGGACCTACAATGAGCAGTTCTTC. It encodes CASGGLGGTYNEQFF.

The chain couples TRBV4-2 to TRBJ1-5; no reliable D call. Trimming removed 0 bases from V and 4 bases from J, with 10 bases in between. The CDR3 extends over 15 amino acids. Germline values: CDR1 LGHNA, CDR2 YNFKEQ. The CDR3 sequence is CASSQDGLINQPQHF. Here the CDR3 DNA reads TGTGCCAGCAGCCAAGATGGTTTGATTAATCAGCCCCAGCATTTT.

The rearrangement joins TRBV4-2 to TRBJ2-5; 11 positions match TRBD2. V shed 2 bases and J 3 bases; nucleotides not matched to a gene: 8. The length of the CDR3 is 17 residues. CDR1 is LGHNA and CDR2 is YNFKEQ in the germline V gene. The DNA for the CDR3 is TGTGCCAGCAGCCAATTCATCTTAGCGGGGGGGGAAGAGACCCAGTACTTC. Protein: CASSQFILAGGEETQYF.

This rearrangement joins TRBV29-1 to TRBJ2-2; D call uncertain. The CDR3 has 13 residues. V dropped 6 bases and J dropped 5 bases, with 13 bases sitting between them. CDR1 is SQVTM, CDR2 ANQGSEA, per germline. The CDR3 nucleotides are TGCAGCGTGGACCTACTTGGTACCGGGGAGCTGTTTTTT. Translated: CSVDLLGTGELFF.

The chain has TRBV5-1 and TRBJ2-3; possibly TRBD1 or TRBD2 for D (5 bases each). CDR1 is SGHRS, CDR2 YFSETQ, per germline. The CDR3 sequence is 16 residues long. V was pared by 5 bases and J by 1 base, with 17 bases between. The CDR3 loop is CASSRTRGVGTDTQYF. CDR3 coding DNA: TGCGCCAGCAGTCGGACTCGAGGGGTGGGCACAGATACGCAGTATTTT.

The CDR3 protein is CASSPGTSVYNEQFF. CDR3 in DNA: TGTGCCAGCAGCCCCGGGACTAGCGTCTACAATGAGCAGTTCTTC. This rearrangement joins TRBV7-2 to TRBJ2-1; 10 nucleotides match TRBD2. V shed 5 bases and J 3 bases; nucleotides not matched to a gene: 4. Germline loops: CDR1 SGHTA, CDR2 FQGNSA. This CDR3 has 15 amino acids.

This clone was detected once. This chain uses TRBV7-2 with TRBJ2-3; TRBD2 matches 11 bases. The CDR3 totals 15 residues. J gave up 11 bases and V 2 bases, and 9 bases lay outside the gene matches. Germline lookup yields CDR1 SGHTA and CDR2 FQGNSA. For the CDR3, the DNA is TGTGCCAGCAGCTTAACTAGCGGGGGTGCTCAAGTGCAGTATTTT. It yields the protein CASSLTSGGAQVQYF.

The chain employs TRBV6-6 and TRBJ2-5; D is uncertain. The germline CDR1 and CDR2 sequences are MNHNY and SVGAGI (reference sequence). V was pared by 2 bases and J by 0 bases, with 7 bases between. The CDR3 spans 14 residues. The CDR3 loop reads CASSYLGNQETQYF. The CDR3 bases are TGTGCCAGCAGTTACCTTGGGAACCAAGAGACCCAGTACTTC.

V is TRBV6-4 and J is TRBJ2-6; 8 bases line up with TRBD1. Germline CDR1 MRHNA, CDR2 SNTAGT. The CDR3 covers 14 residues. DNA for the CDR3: TGTCGAGCGCAGGGGGCCAATGGGGCCAACGTCCTGACTTTC. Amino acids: CRAQGANGANVLTF.

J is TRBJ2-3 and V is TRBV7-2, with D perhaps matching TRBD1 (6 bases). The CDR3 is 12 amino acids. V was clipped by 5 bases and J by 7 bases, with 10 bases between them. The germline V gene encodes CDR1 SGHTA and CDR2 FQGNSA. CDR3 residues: CASSLQGNTQYF. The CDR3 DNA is TGTGCCAGCAGCCTTCAGGGGAATACGCAGTATTTT.

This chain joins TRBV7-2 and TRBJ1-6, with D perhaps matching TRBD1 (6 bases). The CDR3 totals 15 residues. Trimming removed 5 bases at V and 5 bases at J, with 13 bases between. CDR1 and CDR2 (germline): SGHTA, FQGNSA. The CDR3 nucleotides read TGTGCCAGCAGCACCAGGACAGCTGATAATTCACCCCTCCACTTT. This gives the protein CASSTRTADNSPLHF.

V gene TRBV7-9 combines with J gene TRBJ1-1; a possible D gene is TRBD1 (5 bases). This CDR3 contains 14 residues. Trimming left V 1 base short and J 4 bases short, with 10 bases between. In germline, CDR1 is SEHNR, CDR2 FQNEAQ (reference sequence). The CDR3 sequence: CASSLEGTTTEAFF. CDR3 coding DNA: TGTGCCAGCAGCTTAGAGGGGACCACCACTGAAGCTTTCTTT. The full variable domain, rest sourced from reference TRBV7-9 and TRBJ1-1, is DTGVSQNPRHKITKRGQNVTFRCDPISEHNRLYWYRQTLGQGPEFLTYFQNEAQLEKSRLLSDRFSAERPKGSFSTLEIQRTEQGDSAMYLCASSLEGTTTEAFFGQGTRLTVV.

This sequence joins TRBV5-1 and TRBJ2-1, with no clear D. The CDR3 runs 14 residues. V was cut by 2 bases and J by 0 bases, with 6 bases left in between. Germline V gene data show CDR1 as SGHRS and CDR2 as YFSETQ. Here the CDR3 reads CASSFAVSYNEQFF. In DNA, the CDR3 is TGCGCCAGCAGCTTCGCGGTCTCCTACAATGAGCAGTTCTTC.

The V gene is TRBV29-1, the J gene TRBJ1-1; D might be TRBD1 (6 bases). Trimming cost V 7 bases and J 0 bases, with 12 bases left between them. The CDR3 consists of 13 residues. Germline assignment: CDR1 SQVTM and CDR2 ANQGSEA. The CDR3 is CSAGGQLNTEAFF. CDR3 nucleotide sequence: TGCAGCGCCGGGGGGCAGTTGAACACTGAAGCTTTCTTT. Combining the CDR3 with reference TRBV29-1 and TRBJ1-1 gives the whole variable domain SAVISQKPSRDICQRGTSLTIQCQVDSQVTMMFWYRQQPGQSLTLIATANQGSEATYESGFVIDKFPISRPNLTFSTLTVSNMSPEDSSIYLCSAGGQLNTEAFFGQGTRLTVV.

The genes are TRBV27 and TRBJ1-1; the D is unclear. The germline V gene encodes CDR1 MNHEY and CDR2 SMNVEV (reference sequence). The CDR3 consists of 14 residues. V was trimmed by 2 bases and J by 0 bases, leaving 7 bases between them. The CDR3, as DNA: TGTGCCAGCAGTTTAAACGGATTGAACACTGAAGCTTTCTTT. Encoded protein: CASSLNGLNTEAFF.

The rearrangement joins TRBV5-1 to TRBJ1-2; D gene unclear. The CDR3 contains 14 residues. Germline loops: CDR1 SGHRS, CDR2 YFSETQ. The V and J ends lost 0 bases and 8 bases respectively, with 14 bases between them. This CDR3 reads CASSLDGLTGGYTF. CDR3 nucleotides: TGCGCCAGCAGCTTGGACGGACTGACTGGGGGCTACACCTTC.

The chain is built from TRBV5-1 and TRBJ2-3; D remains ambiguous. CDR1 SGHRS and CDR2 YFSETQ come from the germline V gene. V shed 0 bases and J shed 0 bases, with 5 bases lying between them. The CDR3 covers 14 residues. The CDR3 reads CASSLDQSTDTQYF. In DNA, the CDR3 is TGCGCCAGCAGCTTGGATCAGAGCACAGATACGCAGTATTTT.

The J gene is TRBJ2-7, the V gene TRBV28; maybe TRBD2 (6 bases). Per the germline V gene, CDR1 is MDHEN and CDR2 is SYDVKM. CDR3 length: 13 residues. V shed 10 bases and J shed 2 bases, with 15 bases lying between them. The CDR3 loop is CATIGRGTYEQYF. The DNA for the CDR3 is TGTGCCACCATAGGACGGGGGACCTACGAGCAGTACTTC.

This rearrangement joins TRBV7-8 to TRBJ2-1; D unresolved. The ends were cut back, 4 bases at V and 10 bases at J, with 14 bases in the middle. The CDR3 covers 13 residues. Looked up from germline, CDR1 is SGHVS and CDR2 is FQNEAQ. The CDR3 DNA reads TGTGCCAGCAGCTCGGAACCCCAGTTAGAGCAGTTCTTC. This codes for CASSSEPQLEQFF. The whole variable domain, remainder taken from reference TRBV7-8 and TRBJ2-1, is GAGVSQSPRYKVAKRGQDVALRCDPISGHVSLFWYQQALGQGPEFLTYFQNEAQLDKSGLPSDRFFAERPEGSVSTLKIQRTQQEDSAVYLCASSSEPQLEQFFGPGTRLTVL.

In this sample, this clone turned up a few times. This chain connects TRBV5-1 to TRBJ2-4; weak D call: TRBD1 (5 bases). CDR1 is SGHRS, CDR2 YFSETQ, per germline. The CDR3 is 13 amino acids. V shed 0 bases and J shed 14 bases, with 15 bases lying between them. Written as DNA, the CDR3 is TGCGCCAGCAGCTTGGGCGGATGGGGCGCGGAGTACTTC. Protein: CASSLGGWGAEYF.

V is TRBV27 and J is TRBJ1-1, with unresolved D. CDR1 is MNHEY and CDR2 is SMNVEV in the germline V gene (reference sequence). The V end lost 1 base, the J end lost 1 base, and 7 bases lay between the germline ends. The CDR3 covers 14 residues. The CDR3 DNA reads TGTGCCAGCAGTTTATTTTCGGGGAACACTGAAGCTTTCTTT. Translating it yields CASSLFSGNTEAFF.

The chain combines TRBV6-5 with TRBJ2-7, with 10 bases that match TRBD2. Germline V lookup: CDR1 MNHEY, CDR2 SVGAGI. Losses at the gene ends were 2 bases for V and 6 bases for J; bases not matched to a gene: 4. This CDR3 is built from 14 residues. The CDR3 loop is CASSYERGGAEQYF. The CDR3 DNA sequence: TGTGCCAGCAGTTACGAGCGGGGGGGCGCCGAGCAGTACTTC.